A selection of T cell receptor beta chains follows, all from one sample in a study of T cells expressing NK-cell markers. With the 5' RACE reads reprocessed, TCRdb shows one record per CDR3 protein and no DNA. This listing includes around 470,000 distinct CDR3 sequences. The sequencing sample was made of blood T cells: a sorted CD56 or NKG2C T cell subset, CD4+ or CD8+ T cells, or bulk PBMC T cells (not recorded which). Receptors originate from a woman in her 50s in good health. Each CDR3 is given with its conserved first and last residue. Fields, in order: V gene, J gene, CDR3 protein.

TRBV14,TRBJ2-3,CASSRTPPGTSGFTDTQYF
TRBV10-2,TRBJ1-1,CASSYERASRTEAFF
TRBV5-4,TRBJ2-2,CASSPTSGRTGELFF
TRBV20-1,TRBJ1-6,CSARVGQGNSPLHF
TRBV5-4,TRBJ2-1,CASSLELAVLYNEQFF
TRBV5-1,TRBJ2-4,CASSTTTSSTKNIQYF
TRBV27,TRBJ1-1,CASSPGQGLRSNTEAFF
TRBV3-1,TRBJ1-5,CASSQDLGFGQPQHF
TRBV30,TRBJ2-7,CASTTSGSEEQYF
TRBV6-2/TRBV6-3,TRBJ2-1,CASSRTGDYNEQFF
TRBV5-4,TRBJ2-5,CASSLGTSGVSVTQYF
TRBV29-1,TRBJ1-5,CSYREGYNQPQHF
TRBV7-2,TRBJ1-5,CASSLAPRQGGQPQHF
TRBV6-1,TRBJ1-2,CASSGKGYYGYTF
TRBV4-1,TRBJ2-1,CASKQTGTSGRSETYNEQFF
TRBV19,TRBJ1-1,CASTRVGGSSGTEAFF
TRBV20-1,TRBJ1-6,CSARQGLGNSPLHF
TRBV15,TRBJ2-5,CATSRVTYQETQYF
TRBV19,TRBJ2-3,CASRIGIAVVDTQYF